Listed here is a single TCR beta chain. A junction boundary mismatches the germline segment, possibly from a read error. The authors' processing: Reference gene primers were amplified, and this amplification served to estimate nucleated cell counts. Method: immunoSEQ multiplex PCR; TCRdb's copy keeps in-frame clones and lacks some. The V and J calls and the clone size are those of that table, but D and trimming were determined from the DNA. The data hold 200,000 to 250,000 clones, with about nine tenths observed a single time. This sample was included in a study of blood T cell repertoires in COVID-19. The TCR sequence derives from a man younger than 40 who had recovered from COVID-19. Specimen: PBMCs or T cells enriched from blood (not recorded which).

DNA for the CDR3: TGTGCCAGCAGATTAGCGCGGGGGGCGACAGCAATGAACACTGAAGCTTTCTTT. This gives the protein CASRLARGATAMNTEAFF. This rearrangement joins TRBV11-2 to TRBJ1-1; tentatively, D is TRBD1 (6 bases). Germline CDR1 SGHAT, CDR2 FQNNGV. CDR3 size: 18 residues.